This T cell receptor (beta chain) was profiled in a study of T cells after yellow fever vaccination. Making TCR cDNA involved 5'RACE template switching, which added UMIs and a universal primer site. One entry per CDR3 protein, called by TCRdb with MiXCR from the 5' RACE reads. The sample has 600,000 to 750,000 distinct CDR3 sequences, about 12% seen once; the top ten hold about 15%. Study-wide results and limits: Abundant clonotypes from the bulk population could get into FACS-sorted repertoires as contaminants. A limited proportion of clonotypes was detected within both the CD4 and CD8 compartments. At 95% to 97% for CD4 and approximately 89% for CD8, most primary-vaccination clones showed up again after the booster.

About this clonotype itself: Its specificity is unknown.

The source of this sequence is a young man who received the YFV17D yellow fever vaccine. Material: PBMCs, obtained on the day of the yellow fever booster vaccination.

CDR3 in DNA: TGTGCCAGCTCACCCGGGACAGGGTTCCTAGCCAAAAACATTCAGTACTTC. This gives the protein CASSPGTGFLAKNIQYF. V is TRBV18 and J is TRBJ2-4; the match to TRBD1 covers 9 bases. This CDR3 has 17 residues. CDR1 is KGHSH and CDR2 is LQKENI in the germline V gene. J lost 0 bases, V lost 3 bases, and 6 bases had no gene match.